The rows below give T cell receptor beta chains drawn from one sample of a study of T cell changes during pregnancy in multiple sclerosis. Data came from immunoSEQ multiplex PCR; TCRdb stores just in-frame clones and leaves some out. Altogether about 68,000 clones are present, around 92% being singletons, with the ten largest covering approximately 2.5%. This specimen consisted of peripheral blood, obtained in the first trimester of pregnancy. Receptor source: a female donor with multiple sclerosis, enrolled in a pregnancy study. The CDR3 runs from the conserved cysteine through the conserved F or W. D genes are given only for firm matches. Expanded clones get a size class; other rows say once, few or many, or leave the size out.

v_gene	d_gene	abundance	j_gene	CDR3aa	CDR3nt
TRBV2	-	-	TRBJ1-1	CASSEAQRASGRGTEAFF	TGTGCCAGCAGTGAAGCGCAAAGGGCCTCGGGAAGGGGGACTGAAGCTTTCTTT
TRBV5-1	-	-	TRBJ2-7	CASSEEKPPYEQYF	TGCGCCAGCAGCGAAGAGAAGCCCCCCTACGAGCAGTACTTC
TRBV29-1	TRBD2	-	TRBJ2-5	CSVPTSGSQETQYF	TGCAGCGTGCCGACTAGCGGGAGTCAGGAGACCCAGTACTTC
TRBV2	-	once	TRBJ1-2	CASSEALLGAYGYTF	TGTGCCAGCAGTGAAGCGCTTCTGGGAGCGTATGGCTACACCTTC
TRBV11-2	-	-	TRBJ2-5	CASSLEVRQETQYF	TGTGCCAGCAGCTTAGAAGTCAGACAAGAGACCCAGTACTTC
TRBV19	TRBD2	-	TRBJ2-5	CASTLGEGNQETQYF	TGTGCCAGTACCCTGGGGGAGGGCAACCAAGAGACCCAGTACTTC
TRBV27	TRBD2	-	TRBJ2-5	CASSQLAGDQETQYF	TGTGCCAGCAGCCAACTAGCGGGAGATCAAGAGACCCAGTACTTC
TRBV4-1	TRBD2	-	TRBJ2-7	CASSQGWREMDEQYF	TGCGCCAGCAGCCAAGGGTGGCGGGAGATGGACGAGCAGTACTTC
TRBV10-1	-	-	TRBJ2-1	CASSQTRNEQFF	TGCGCCAGCAGCCAAACTCGAAATGAGCAGTTCTTC
TRBV11-3	-	-	TRBJ2-2	CASSLGATGELFF	TGTGCCAGCAGCTTAGGGGCGACCGGGGAGCTGTTTTTT
TRBV4-1	-	once	TRBJ1-5	CASSQEAQGGQPQHF	TGCGCCAGCAGCCAAGAGGCACAGGGAGGGCAGCCCCAGCATTTT
TRBV9	TRBD1	-	TRBJ1-2	CASSPLTGVAYGYTF	TGTGCCAGCAGCCCCCTGACAGGGGTGGCCTATGGCTACACCTTC
TRBV14	TRBD2	-	TRBJ2-3	CASSQLAVSTDTQYF	TGTGCCAGCAGCCAACTAGCGGTTAGCACAGATACGCAGTATTTT
TRBV18	-	-	TRBJ1-1	CASSPVISAEREAFF	TGTGCCAGCTCACCAGTTATTTCCGCGGAGAGGGAAGCTTTCTTT
TRBV6-5	TRBD1	-	TRBJ1-6	CASSRTGGQSPLHF	TGTGCCAGCAGCCGGACAGGGGGCCAATCACCCCTCCACTTT
TRBV5-4	-	-	TRBJ2-3	CASSLAGSTDTQYF	TGTGCCAGCAGCTTGGCGGGTAGCACAGATACGCAGTATTTT
TRBV6-6	-	few	TRBJ1-4	CASSLGAREKLFF	TGTGCCAGCAGTTTGGGGGCGAGAGAAAAACTGTTTTTT
TRBV7-3	-	-	TRBJ2-3	CASSLIAGNVGTQYF	TGTGCCAGCAGCTTAATCGCAGGGAACGTAGGCACGCAGTATTTT
TRBV27	-	-	TRBJ2-1	CASSLSKDGGPPYNEQFF	TGTGCCAGCAGTTTATCAAAAGATGGTGGGCCCCCCTACAATGAGCAGTTCTTC
TRBV14	-	few	TRBJ1-4	CASSQEARGNNIRDEKLFF	TGTGCCAGCAGCCAAGAAGCGAGGGGGAATAATATACGTGATGAAAAACTGTTTTTT
TRBV27	-	once	TRBJ1-5	CASSFQGSVQPQHF	TGTGCCAGCAGTTTTCAGGGGTCGGTTCAGCCCCAGCATTTT
TRBV18	-	few	TRBJ1-1	CASSQTGNTEAFF	TGTGCCAGCTCACAGACAGGGAACACTGAAGCTTTCTTT
TRBV2	-	-	TRBJ1-2	CASSLGSGYTF	TGTGCCAGCAGCCTAGGGAGTGGCTACACCTTC
TRBV19	-	once	TRBJ1-2	CASSAGPGVGYTF	TGTGCCAGTAGTGCAGGGCCAGGAGTTGGCTACACCTTC
TRBV7-7	TRBD2	-	TRBJ2-1	CASSLGTSGDEQFF	TGTGCCAGCAGCCTAGGGACTAGCGGGGACGAGCAGTTCTTC
TRBV11-2	TRBD2	-	TRBJ2-4	CASSSNPGLAGSIQYF	TGTGCCAGCAGCTCAAACCCGGGACTAGCGGGAAGCATTCAGTACTTC
TRBV2	-	-	TRBJ2-2	CASSVGRHSTGELFF	TGTGCCAGCAGTGTGGGGCGGCATTCCACCGGGGAGCTGTTTTTT
TRBV5-1	-	-	TRBJ2-5	CASSSGSETQYF	TGCGCCAGCAGTTCAGGGTCGGAGACCCAGTACTTC
TRBV29-1	TRBD1	-	TRBJ2-3	CSVELGTGSTDTQYF	TGCAGCGTTGAATTAGGGACAGGAAGCACAGATACGCAGTATTTT
TRBV5-5	-	once	TRBJ1-2	CASSLDLGVNYGYTF	TGTGCCAGCAGCTTGGATCTCGGGGTCAACTATGGCTACACCTTC
TRBV19	-	-	TRBJ2-4	CASLGQRNIQYF	TGTGCCAGTTTAGGACAGAGAAACATTCAGTACTTC
TRBV25-1	-	-	TRBJ1-1	CASSRKGPSTEAFF	TGTGCCAGCAGCAGAAAGGGGCCTAGCACTGAAGCTTTCTTT
TRBV30	-	-	TRBJ1-2	CAWSSPPTGRYGYTF	TGTGCCTGGAGTTCCCCCCCTACAGGGCGATATGGCTACACCTTC
TRBV7-2	TRBD1	-	TRBJ1-3	CASSASPVTGVGNTIYF	TGTGCCAGCAGCGCATCCCCCGTGACAGGGGTCGGAAACACCATATATTTT
TRBV5-4	TRBD1	-	TRBJ1-2	CASRPTGAPYGYTF	TGTGCCAGCAGACCGACAGGGGCTCCCTATGGCTACACCTTC
TRBV18	-	-	TRBJ2-6	CASSPSFFLTF	TGTGCCAGCTCACCCTCGTTTTTCCTGACTTTC
TRBV27	TRBD2	many	TRBJ2-3	CASSLWASGSTDTQYF	TGTGCCAGCAGTTTATGGGCTAGCGGGAGCACAGATACGCAGTATTTT
TRBV7-2	TRBD2	-	TRBJ2-1	CASSYSGGPLIYNEQFF	TGTGCCAGCAGCTATAGCGGGGGGCCCTTAATTTACAATGAGCAGTTCTTC
TRBV9	-	once	TRBJ1-1	CASSPGLETEAFF	TGTGCCAGCAGCCCAGGGCTGGAAACTGAAGCTTTCTTT
TRBV27	TRBD1	-	TRBJ2-1	CASKETGEDHNEQFF	TGTGCCAGCAAAGAGACAGGGGAGGACCACAATGAGCAGTTCTTC
TRBV7-9	-	-	TRBJ2-3	CASSFRAGIADTQYF	TGTGCCAGCAGCTTTAGGGCAGGGATAGCAGATACGCAGTATTTT
TRBV7-8	-	-	TRBJ2-6	CASSYQTGFSSGANVLTF	TGTGCCAGCAGCTATCAGACAGGCTTTAGCTCTGGGGCCAACGTCCTGACTTTC
TRBV2	TRBD1	-	TRBJ2-2	CASRKTGADTGELFF	TGTGCCAGCAGGAAGACAGGGGCGGACACCGGGGAGCTGTTTTTT
TRBV28	-	-	TRBJ2-2	CASSSKPYGELFF	TGTGCCAGCAGTTCCAAACCCTACGGGGAGCTGTTTTTT
TRBV2	TRBD2	-	TRBJ2-5	CASNWGGGSWGETQYF	TGTGCCAGCAACTGGGGGGGAGGGAGTTGGGGAGAGACCCAGTACTTC
TRBV27	-	-	TRBJ2-1	CASSRKTNRLSYNEQFF	TGTGCCAGCAGCCGTAAGACTAACCGGCTCTCCTACAATGAGCAGTTCTTC
TRBV15	-	-	TRBJ1-1	CATSRDRGFEAFF	TGTGCCACCAGCAGAGATAGAGGGTTTGAAGCTTTCTTT
TRBV7-6	-	-	TRBJ2-7	CASSSSASYEQYF	TGTGCCAGCAGCTCTAGTGCTTCCTACGAGCAGTACTTC
TRBV19	TRBD2	-	TRBJ2-4	CASSILWGGRAKNIQYF	TGTGCCAGTAGTATATTGTGGGGAGGGCGAGCCAAAAACATTCAGTACTTC
TRBV19	-	-	TRBJ2-2	CASSPRGLNTGELFF	TGTGCCAGTAGTCCTAGGGGACTCAACACCGGGGAGCTGTTTTTT
TRBV2	TRBD2	-	TRBJ2-1	CASSRTSGRAYEQFF	TGTGCCAGCAGTAGGACTAGCGGGAGAGCGTATGAGCAGTTCTTC
TRBV7-2	TRBD2	once	TRBJ2-3	CASSLPGLAGANTQYF	TGTGCCAGCAGCTTACCGGGACTAGCGGGAGCTAATACGCAGTATTTT
TRBV7-2	TRBD2	-	TRBJ2-1	CASSLAGGGRNEQFF	TGTGCCAGCAGCCTAGCGGGGGGGGGCCGGAATGAGCAGTTCTTC
TRBV10-1	TRBD1	-	TRBJ1-1	CASSEKGTGAYPNTEAFF	TGCGCCAGCAGTGAGAAGGGGACAGGGGCCTATCCAAACACTGAAGCTTTCTTT
TRBV7-7	TRBD1	-	TRBJ2-2	CASSLGQANTGELFF	TGTGCCAGCAGCCTGGGACAGGCGAACACCGGGGAGCTGTTTTTT
TRBV10-1	-	-	TRBJ2-3	CASSESGGLTDTQYF	TGCGCCAGCAGTGAGTCGGGGGGGCTCACAGATACGCAGTATTTT
TRBV5-1	TRBD2	-	TRBJ2-2	CASSLLSSGPTGELFF	TGCGCCAGCAGCTTGTTGTCTAGCGGGCCCACCGGGGAGCTGTTTTTT
TRBV28	-	-	TRBJ1-5	CASSFPEGNQPQHF	TGTGCCAGCAGTTTCCCGGAGGGCAATCAGCCCCAGCATTTT